The text below deals with one T cell receptor beta chain. Its specificity is unknown. The data are from a study of T cells in Graves' hyperthyroidism and ophthalmopathy. Points from the study as a whole: The model made its ophthalmopathy prediction, and onset followed a median approximately six months later.

Patients aged 18 to 65 with hyperthyroidism were newly diagnosed, with duration under 2 months. The germline V and J ends were trimmed by 7 bases and 7 bases, with 7 bases remaining between them. CDR3 length: 11 amino acids. Using RNA transcripts as the source, TCR beta CDR3 regions were amplified. TCR CDR3 regions were first amplified by RT-PCR with HTBI primers. TCRdb re-analysed the multiplex PCR reads in MiXCR, keeping a single row per CDR3 protein. Counted here are approximately 420,000 distinct CDR3 sequences, 15% occurring once; the ten biggest clones make up about 33%. The receptor's source is a woman aged 25 to 39 with Graves' hyperthyroidism. What was sequenced was blood. V usage is TRBV12-3 or TRBV12-4 and J usage is TRBJ2-2; D unclear. CDR3 sequence (DNA): TGTGCCAGCACCCTCCACGGGGAGCTGTTTTTT. Its protein is CASTLHGELFF.